This T cell receptor beta chain was captured by sequencing in a study of T cells after posttransplantation cyclophosphamide. Findings and caveats of the study: Recipient CMV seropositivity and CMV reactivation strongly tracked TRB clonality. Donor CD8+ memory clones often dominated recipient blood repertoires at later times. Tissue-infiltrating T cells from skin or gut overlapped little with blood T cells.

CDR1 is SGHRS and CDR2 is YFSETQ in the germline V gene. This CDR3 is 15 amino acids long. V was shortened by 4 bases and J by 5 bases, with 18 bases between the two germline ends. There are many counts of this clone. Its target is unknown. Generated by immunoSEQ multiplex PCR, the TCRdb table keeps only in-frame clones and is missing some. The table lists under 25,000 clones, no singletons, with roughly 6.6% in the top ten. The sequencing sample was made of PBMCs. This clonotype was sampled from a woman aged 55 to 70 in good health, CMV-negative, and a related stem cell transplant donor. This rearrangement joins TRBV5-1 to TRBJ1-1, with D perhaps matching TRBD1 (5 bases). The CDR3 DNA reads as TGCGCCAGCAGCCCGGCTGCACGGGGGGGAACTGAAGCTTTCTTT. Its translation: CASSPAARGGTEAFF.